Listed here are 14 T cell receptor beta chains from one sample, sequenced in a study of control samples from healthy donors and cancer patients. The protocol was immunoSEQ multiplex PCR, while the TCRdb copy is restricted to in-frame clones and leaves out a portion. There are roughly 88,000 clones in the sample; about nine tenths occur only once, and around 1% lies in the top ten. Sequencing used blood. These receptors all stem from a young woman in good health.

The V and J genes are TRBV11-1 and TRBJ1-2, with D tentatively TRBD1 (6 bases). Germline V gene lookup returns CDR1 SGHAT and CDR2 FQDESV (reference sequence). Trimming pared 2 bases from V and 2 bases from J, leaving 9 bases between. This CDR3 spans 14 amino acids. CDR3 sequence reads: CASSLRGPNYGYTF. The CDR3 DNA follows: TGTGCCAGCAGCTTACGGGGGCCCAACTATGGCTACACCTTC.

V is TRBV7-2 and J is TRBJ2-5; 8 bases agree with TRBD1. V gave up 1 base and J gave up 4 bases; unmatched junction bases: 5. The CDR3 has 15 residues. Germline V gene lookup returns CDR1 SGHTA and CDR2 FQGNSA. The CDR3 DNA follows: TGTGCCAGCAGCTTAGAGTTTCAGGGGGCAGAGACCCAGTACTTC. Translating gives CASSLEFQGAETQYF. The full variable domain, with the rest looked up from reference TRBV7-2 and TRBJ2-5, is GAGVSQSPSNKVTEKGKDVELRCDPISGHTALYWYRQSLGQGLEFLIYFQGNSAPDKSGLPSDRFSAERTGGSVSTLTIQRTQQEDSAVYLCASSLEFQGAETQYFGPGTRLLVL.

The chain is built from TRBV5-4 and TRBJ2-1; TRBD2 is a possible D gene (6 bases). V was cut by 0 bases and J by 0 bases, with 10 bases left in between. The CDR3 extends over 16 amino acids. The germline gives CDR1 SGHNT, CDR2 YYREEE (reference sequence). The CDR3 region has the DNA TGTGCCAGCAGCTTGGGACTAGTTCCCTCCTACAATGAGCAGTTCTTC. Translated, it gives CASSLGLVPSYNEQFF.

The V call is TRBV27, the J call TRBJ2-5; the D gene is possibly TRBD1 (6 bases). The germline V gene encodes CDR1 MNHEY and CDR2 SMNVEV (reference sequence). Trimming removed 5 bases at V and 5 bases at J, with 21 bases between. This CDR3 spans 16 amino acids. The CDR3: CASSTQQGNQSETQYF. The CDR3 nucleotides are TGTGCCAGCAGTACCCAACAGGGAAATCAAAGCGAGACCCAGTACTTC.

The chain joins TRBV4-1 to TRBJ1-2, with D possibly being TRBD1 (5 bases). V lost 3 bases and J lost 10, with 18 bases in between. The V gene's germline CDR1 is MGHRA and CDR2 YSYEKL. The CDR3 has 14 residues. The CDR3 DNA reads TGCGCCAGCAGCCAGGGGGGACCGCAACGGTCCTACACCTTC. It is translated as CASSQGGPQRSYTF.

This chain connects TRBV19 to TRBJ2-2; no reliable D call. The CDR3 runs to 16 residues. Germline CDR1 and CDR2: LNHDA and SQIVND (reference sequence). V was pared by 3 bases and J by 2 bases, with 13 bases between. The CDR3 loop is CASSMISQPNTGELFF. The CDR3 nucleotides read TGTGCCAGTAGTATGATTTCACAGCCAAACACCGGGGAGCTGTTTTTT.

This sequence joins TRBV7-2 and TRBJ2-4, with a tentative D call TRBD1 (6 bases). The CDR3 loop spans 17 amino acids. Trimming stripped 4 bases from V and 0 bases from J, with 16 bases between. Germline assignment: CDR1 SGHTA and CDR2 FQGNSA. The chain's CDR3 is CASSSPGALTAKNIQYF. The CDR3 DNA sequence: TGTGCCAGCAGCTCGCCAGGGGCTCTCACAGCCAAAAACATTCAGTACTTC.

This clone was seen once. The J gene is TRBJ2-7, the V gene TRBV4-1; D not certain. Germline CDR1 is MGHRA and CDR2 is YSYEKL. V was pared by 0 bases and J by 0 bases, with 12 bases between. The CDR3 runs 16 residues. The CDR3 DNA reads as TGCGCCAGCAGCCAAGAGGTAGGCTATTCCTCCTACGAGCAGTACTTC. It specifies CASSQEVGYSSYEQYF.

The chain has TRBV27 and TRBJ1-5; D unclear. From germline, CDR1 is MNHEY and CDR2 SMNVEV (reference sequence). CDR3 length equals 14 residues. Trimming cost V 4 bases and J 1 base, with 8 bases left between them. The CDR3 DNA sequence: TGTGCCAGCAGTTCCGGGTTCAGCAATCAGCCCCAGCATTTT. Residues: CASSSGFSNQPQHF.

The V gene is TRBV30, the J gene TRBJ1-1, with 7 bases that match TRBD1. J was trimmed by 1 base and V by 0 bases; bases with no gene match: 5. The CDR3 spans 15 residues. The germline V gene has CDR1 GTSNPN and CDR2 SVGIG (reference sequence). Here the CDR3 DNA reads TGTGCCTGGAGTGTTCCAGGGGGAAGGAACACTGAAGCTTTCTTT. It translates to CAWSVPGGRNTEAFF.

A remark on this clone: Within the sample, other DNA sequences also encode this same CDR3. The chain carries TRBV5-6 and TRBJ1-2; TRBD1 matches 9 bases. J was trimmed by 6 bases and V by 1 base; bases with no gene match: 7. The CDR3 consists of 15 residues. The germline gives CDR1 SGHDT, CDR2 YYEEEE. The CDR3 loop reads CASSLRQGGWNGYTF. Written as DNA, the CDR3 is TGTGCCAGCAGCTTGCGACAGGGGGGATGGAATGGCTACACCTTC.

The chain couples TRBV3-1 (or the pseudogene TRBV3-2) to TRBJ1-5; D gene ambiguous. V gave up 0 bases and J gave up 3 bases, with 3 bases separating them. The germline gives CDR1 LGHDT, CDR2 YNNKEL (reference sequence). The CDR3 loop spans 13 amino acids. This CDR3 is CASSQDVNQPQHF. The CDR3 bases are TGTGCCAGCAGCCAAGATGTCAATCAGCCCCAGCATTTT.

This chain links TRBV4-2 with TRBJ1-4, with TRBD1 matching 8 bases. V dropped 2 bases and J dropped 8; count of bases not matched to a gene: 10. The germline gives CDR1 LGHNA, CDR2 YNFKEQ. CDR3 size: 16 residues. CDR3 protein: CASSQKTPGQEEKLFF. The CDR3, as DNA: TGTGCCAGCAGCCAAAAAACGCCGGGACAGGAAGAAAAACTGTTTTTT.

The J gene is TRBJ1-2, the V gene TRBV6-5; 7 bases align to TRBD1. V was pared by 7 bases and J by 4 bases, with 6 bases of the junction left unmatched. This CDR3 has 13 residues. Germline values: CDR1 MNHEY, CDR2 SVGAGI. CDR3 loop: CASIGQESYGYTF. In DNA form, the CDR3 reads TGTGCCAGCATCGGACAGGAAAGCTATGGCTACACCTTC.